A single sample is the source of the 5 T cell receptor beta chains below, sequenced in a study of T cell responses to AZD1222 COVID-19 vaccine. Profiled with immunoSEQ multiplex PCR; TCRdb holds only in-frame clones, not every one. The sample lists approximately 260,000 clones, roughly 93% occurring once. The source material was peripheral blood, sampled on day 0 of AZD1222 vaccination. These receptors all stem from an adult in good health.

This sequence joins TRBV4-1 and TRBJ1-5, with 8 bases matching TRBD1. V gave up 4 bases and J gave up 2 bases; unmatched junction bases: 4. The CDR3 consists of 15 residues. CDR1 and CDR2 from the germline V gene are MGHRA and YSYEKL. CDR3 region: CASSRTGSGNQPQHF. The CDR3 bases are TGCGCCAGCAGCCGGACAGGGTCAGGCAATCAGCCCCAGCATTTT.

Points on this clone: Other DNA sequences from this sample encode an identical CDR3 as well. The chain couples TRBV29-1 to TRBJ1-2; D is uncertain. This CDR3 is 12 amino acids long. Germline V CDR1 and CDR2: SQVTM, ANQGSEA. V was pared by 4 bases and J by 2 bases, with 8 bases between. The CDR3 loop reads CSVGLGNYGYTF. The CDR3 nucleotides read TGCAGCGTTGGTCTGGGGAACTATGGCTACACCTTC.

About this clone: In the same sample, other DNA sequences code for this CDR3. This sequence joins TRBV5-1 and TRBJ1-1, with D unclear. Deletions cut 2 bases from V and 0 bases from J, with 5 bases between. The CDR3 length is 13 residues. Germline CDR1 and CDR2: SGHRS and YFSETQ. This CDR3 reads CASSFVVNTEAFF. DNA for the CDR3: TGCGCCAGCAGCTTCGTGGTGAACACTGAAGCTTTCTTT.

This clone was observed a single time. The chain carries TRBV6-5 and TRBJ1-2; D is possibly TRBD1 (5 bases). V lost 6 bases and J 1 base, leaving 15 bases between the germline ends. The CDR3 loop spans 15 amino acids. CDR1 and CDR2 (germline): MNHEY, SVGAGI. The CDR3 sequence is CASRPTRGSNYGYTF. The CDR3 nucleotides read TGTGCCAGCAGACCCACGCGGGGGAGTAACTATGGCTACACCTTC.

The chain combines TRBV5-6 with TRBJ2-5; 8 nucleotides align to TRBD1. Germline V lookup: CDR1 SGHDT, CDR2 YYEEEE. This CDR3 spans 14 amino acids. The junction had 4 bases not matched to a gene; V was cut back by 1 base and J by 5 bases. The CDR3 DNA reads as TGTGCCAGCAGCTTGCGGACAGGGAAGGAGACCCAGTACTTC. It translates to CASSLRTGKETQYF.